One and the same sample provided the 28 T cell receptor beta chains below, sequenced in a study of blood T cell repertoires in COVID-19. TCRdb's table, derived via immunoSEQ multiplex PCR, lists solely in-frame clones and lacks some. The sample lists 200,000 to 300,000 clones; about 87% were seen once. Sample: peripheral blood. These receptors all come from a human donor in a cohort sampled during active COVID-19.

The rearrangement uses TRBV12-2 and TRBJ2-7; the D call of TRBD2 is as the table states it, not checked on the DNA. TRBV12-2 is classified as a pseudogene. CDR3 length: 14 amino acids. The CDR3 reads CASRPGLFYYEQYF. The DNA for the CDR3 is TGTGCAAGTCGCCCGGGACTCTTTTACTACGAGCAGTACTTC.

The rearrangement uses TRBV29-1 and TRBJ1-1, with D unclear. Germline-derived CDR1 and CDR2 are SQVTM and ANQGSEA. The ends were cut back, 3 bases at V and 3 bases at J, with 8 bases in the middle. The CDR3 is made up of 12 amino acids. CDR3 DNA: TGCAGCGTTGATCTAGACCACACTGAAGCTTTCTTT. Translation gives CSVDLDHTEAFF. The variable domain in full, with the rest retrieved from reference TRBV29-1 and TRBJ1-1, is SAVISQKPSRDICQRGTSLTIQCQVDSQVTMMFWYRQQPGQSLTLIATANQGSEATYESGFVIDKFPISRPNLTFSTLTVSNMSPEDSSIYLCSVDLDHTEAFFGQGTRLTVV.

The chain couples TRBV27 to TRBJ1-1, with TRBD1 matching 8 bases. CDR1 is MNHEY, CDR2 SMNVEV, per germline (reference sequence). V dropped 5 bases and J dropped 4; count of bases not matched to a gene: 6. CDR3 length: 14 residues. CDR3 DNA: TGTGCCAGCAGTAAAACAGGGGGGCGCACTGAAGCTTTCTTT. Translated: CASSKTGGRTEAFF.

Remarks on this clone: The same CDR3 arises from other DNA sequences in this sample as well. The chain employs TRBV5-4 and TRBJ2-3; tentative D call: TRBD1 (6 bases). Germline loops: CDR1 SGHNT, CDR2 YYREEE (reference sequence). The CDR3 has 15 amino acids. V dropped 4 bases and J dropped 0 bases, with 12 bases sitting between them. This CDR3 reads CASSPTTGSTDTQYF. CDR3 nucleotide sequence: TGTGCCAGCAGCCCCACTACAGGGAGCACAGATACGCAGTATTTT.

This chain connects TRBV20-1 to TRBJ2-2; the D gene is possibly TRBD2 (6 bases). V was cut by 3 bases and J by 3 bases, with 23 bases left in between. This CDR3 spans 18 amino acids. CDR1 and CDR2 (germline): DFQATT, SNEGSKA (reference sequence). CDR3 DNA: TGCAGTGCTAGTTGGGTTAGCGGTGAAGGTCTGTACACCGGGGAGCTGTTTTTT. Translated, it gives CSASWVSGEGLYTGELFF.

The chain has TRBV29-1 and TRBJ2-1; possible D gene TRBD1, 6 bases. The CDR3 totals 13 residues. Germline values: CDR1 SQVTM, CDR2 ANQGSEA. CDR3 coding DNA: TGCACCACAGGGAAAGGACGGTTCAATGAGCAGTTCTTC. Protein product: CTTGKGRFNEQFF.

The rearrangement uses TRBV5-6 and TRBJ2-1; TRBD2 matches 8 bases. CDR1 is SGHDT and CDR2 is YYEEEE in the germline V gene. The trim removed 4 bases at V and 4 bases at J, leaving 16 bases unmatched. The CDR3 contains 18 residues. The CDR3 DNA follows: TGTGCCAGCAGCGTATCGGGGACTAGTTCACTCTTGTACAATGAGCAGTTCTTC. Translation gives CASSVSGTSSLLYNEQFF.

CDR3: CSASRPGTYEQYF. CDR3 bases: TGCAGTGCTAGTCGGCCAGGGACATACGAGCAGTACTTC. The chain is built from TRBV20-1 and TRBJ2-7; D might be TRBD1 (6 bases). The germline V gene encodes CDR1 DFQATT and CDR2 SNEGSKA (reference sequence). The CDR3 contains 13 residues. V gave up 3 bases and J gave up 4 bases, with 13 bases separating them.

This sequence joins TRBV7-9 and TRBJ1-1, with 7 bases matching TRBD1. The CDR3 length is 16 residues. The V segment lost 3 bases and the J segment 4 bases; nucleotides outside the gene matches: 11. Germline lookup yields CDR1 SEHNR and CDR2 FQNEAQ (reference sequence). CDR3 nucleotide sequence: TGTGCCAGCAGCTTCAGACAGGGTGCAGGGGGCACTGAAGCTTTCTTT. It is translated as CASSFRQGAGGTEAFF.

The CDR3 here is CASTRGGQYYGYTF. The CDR3 DNA reads as TGTGCCAGTACCCGAGGGGGACAGTACTATGGCTACACCTTC. This chain joins TRBV19 and TRBJ1-2, with 7 bases identical to TRBD1. The CDR3 is 14 residues long. Germline CDR1 reads LNHDA; CDR2 reads SQIVND (reference sequence). After removal of 7 bases from V and 3 bases from J, the junction contained 8 bases not matched to a gene.

This clone was seen a few times. This chain joins TRBV6-5 and TRBJ2-1; a weak D match, TRBD2 (7 bases). The germline gives CDR1 MNHEY, CDR2 SVGAGI. Trimming pared 3 bases from V and 13 bases from J, leaving 16 bases between. The length of the CDR3 is 13 residues. The CDR3 nucleotides are TGTGCCAGCAGTTATAAAGAGCGGGACACACAGTTCTTC. It codes for CASSYKERDTQFF.

The rearrangement uses TRBV19 and TRBJ1-5; TRBD1 is a possible D gene (5 bases). Trimming shortened V by 9 bases and J by 4 bases, and 16 bases separated the two germline ends. This CDR3 comprises 14 residues. Per germline, CDR1 LNHDA and CDR2 SQIVND (reference sequence). The CDR3 DNA sequence: TGTGCCAGCTACTCCGCAGGGCGAAATCAGCCCCAGCATTTT. Translated, it gives CASYSAGRNQPQHF.

This clone was recorded only once. The rearrangement joins TRBV6-2 or TRBV6-3 to TRBJ2-7; D is perhaps TRBD1 (6 bases). Germline CDR1 is MNHEY and CDR2 is SVGEGT. Between the trimmed V and J ends, which lost 2 bases and 2 bases, there was a span of 10 bases. This CDR3 is built from 14 residues. The CDR3 DNA reads TGTGCCAGCAGTTACACCGACAGGACCTACGAGCAGTACTTC. It codes for CASSYTDRTYEQYF.

The chain joins TRBV14 to TRBJ2-3; D gene unclear. CDR1 and CDR2 from the germline V gene are SGHDN and FVKESK. There are 15 residues in the CDR3. V gave up 4 bases and J gave up 5 bases, with 16 bases separating them. The chain's CDR3 is CASSRQQEYRDTQYF. CDR3 DNA sequence: TGTGCCAGCAGCCGACAACAAGAATATCGAGATACGCAGTATTTT.

V gene TRBV12-3 or TRBV12-4 combines with J gene TRBJ2-7, with a possible D match to TRBD1 (6 bases). Trimming took off 2 bases at V and 5 bases at J, with 10 bases between the two ends. CDR3 length: 13 amino acids. CDR3 sequence (DNA): TGTGCCAGCAGTTTAAGGGGGTGGAACGAGCAGTACTTC. Translated, it gives CASSLRGWNEQYF.

The chain's CDR3 is CASSHPNYNEQFF. The CDR3 nucleotides are TGTGCCAGCAGCCACCCCAATTACAATGAGCAGTTCTTC. This chain joins TRBV14 and TRBJ2-1, with unresolved D. The CDR3 is made up of 13 amino acids. With 3 bases removed from V and 4 bases from J, the gap between germline ends came to 7 bases. Germline V gene data show CDR1 as SGHDN and CDR2 as FVKESK. Based on the CDR3 plus reference TRBV14 and TRBJ2-1, the full variable domain is EAGVTQFPSHSVIEKGQTVTLRCDPISGHDNLYWYRRVMGKEIKFLLHFVKESKQDESGMPNNRFLAERTGGTYSTLKVQPAELEDSGVYFCASSHPNYNEQFFGPGTRLTVL.

The chain has TRBV18 and TRBJ2-3; a weak D match, TRBD1 (5 bases). CDR1 and CDR2 from the germline V gene are KGHSH and LQKENI. With 5 bases removed from V and 2 bases from J, the gap between germline ends came to 14 bases. The CDR3 loop spans 15 amino acids. DNA for the CDR3: TGTGCCAGCTCAACAGGACCCCCGCCCACAGATACGCAGTATTTT. Translation: CASSTGPPPTDTQYF.

This chain joins TRBV9 and TRBJ2-5; 10 bases are a match to TRBD2. There are 18 residues in the CDR3. Unmatched junction bases numbered 10, after V lost 0 bases and J lost 2 bases. Germline loops: CDR1 SGDLS, CDR2 YYNGEE. Here the CDR3 reads CASSVGGASGRSQETQYF. The CDR3 nucleotides are TGTGCCAGCAGCGTAGGGGGTGCTAGCGGGAGAAGTCAAGAGACCCAGTACTTC.

The chain links TRBV11-2 to TRBJ2-4; 11 bases fit TRBD2. CDR1 SGHAT and CDR2 FQNNGV come from the germline V gene. After removal of 0 bases from V and 0 bases from J, the junction contained 10 bases not matched to a gene. The CDR3 contains 20 residues. The CDR3 sequence is CASSLDEKGLAAVAKNIQYF. CDR3 in DNA: TGTGCCAGCAGCTTAGACGAGAAGGGACTAGCGGCCGTAGCCAAAAACATTCAGTACTTC.

The chain joins TRBV5-5 to TRBJ1-1; 10 bases fit TRBD1. Germline CDR1 reads SGHKS; CDR2 reads YYEKEE (reference sequence). The trim removed 7 bases at V and 0 bases at J, leaving 18 bases unmatched. CDR3 length equals 19 residues. CDR3 protein: CASDRDRGFIGVMNTEAFF. The CDR3, as DNA: TGTGCCAGCGATCGGGACAGGGGCTTTATTGGGGTGATGAACACTGAAGCTTTCTTT.

V is TRBV9 and J is TRBJ2-1, with 8 bases identical to TRBD1. In germline, CDR1 is SGDLS, CDR2 YYNGEE. The junction had 6 bases not matched to a gene; V was cut back by 0 bases and J by 7 bases. This CDR3 is 15 amino acids long. The CDR3 spells CASSVGQGARNEQFF. The CDR3 region has the DNA TGTGCCAGCAGCGTAGGGCAGGGGGCGCGTAATGAGCAGTTCTTC. Together with reference TRBV9 and TRBJ2-1, the CDR3 gives the full variable domain: DSGVTQTPKHLITATGQRVTLRCSPRSGDLSVYWYQQSLDQGLQFLIQYYNGEERAKGNILERFSAQQFPDLHSELNLSSLELGDSALYFCASSVGQGARNEQFFGPGTRLTVL.

The gene calls are TRBV2 and TRBJ1-5; a weak D match, TRBD1 (5 bases). V lost 1 base, J lost 11 bases, and 18 bases lay in between. In germline, CDR1 is SNHLY, CDR2 FYNNEI. This CDR3 is built from 15 residues. CDR3 sequence: CASSEGTLPSWAQHF. The CDR3 DNA follows: TGTGCCAGCAGTGAAGGGACACTCCCTTCGTGGGCCCAGCATTTT.

The gene calls are TRBV5-4 and TRBJ2-7; 8 bases fit TRBD2. The CDR3 loop spans 15 amino acids. Germline V gene data show CDR1 as SGHNT and CDR2 as YYREEE (reference sequence). The J segment lost 7 bases and the V segment lost 4 bases, leaving 13 bases of the junction unmatched. The CDR3 reads CASSPSRTSLREQYF. The CDR3 coding sequence is TGTGCCAGCAGCCCTTCCCGGACTAGCCTCCGGGAGCAGTACTTC.

The chain carries TRBV2 and TRBJ2-1; 10 nucleotides match TRBD1. Looked up from germline, CDR1 is SNHLY and CDR2 is FYNNEI. The CDR3 runs 16 residues. J was trimmed by 7 bases and V by 3 bases; bases with no gene match: 9. The CDR3 protein is CASSDPGQGTGNEQFF. The DNA for the CDR3 is TGTGCCAGCAGTGACCCGGGACAGGGGACGGGTAATGAGCAGTTCTTC.

This rearrangement joins TRBV5-4 to TRBJ2-5; D perhaps matches TRBD2 (5 bases). The CDR3 has 14 amino acids. Deletions cut 4 bases from V and 3 bases from J, with 13 bases between. Germline CDR1 is SGHNT and CDR2 is YYREEE (reference sequence). CDR3 loop: CASSPWTGKETQYF. CDR3 sequence (DNA): TGTGCCAGCAGCCCCTGGACGGGAAAAGAGACCCAGTACTTC.

The rearrangement joins TRBV19 to TRBJ1-6, with D uncertain. CDR3 length: 17 residues. The germline V and J ends were trimmed by 2 bases and 0 bases, with 11 bases remaining between them. CDR1 is LNHDA, CDR2 SQIVND, per germline (reference sequence). The CDR3 DNA reads as TGTGCCAGTAGTATACGACACCTGAGCTCCTATAATTCACCCCTCCACTTT. Amino acid sequence: CASSIRHLSSYNSPLHF.

This clone was counted between two and nine times. The V call is TRBV3-1 (or the pseudogene TRBV3-2), the J call TRBJ1-6; D unresolved. Trimming removed 5 bases from V and 2 bases from J, with 16 bases in between. The CDR3 length is 17 residues. Germline loops: CDR1 LGHDT, CDR2 YNNKEL (reference sequence). The CDR3 protein is CASSKAVAGPYNSPLHF. CDR3 DNA sequence: TGTGCCAGCAGCAAAGCGGTAGCGGGCCCCTATAATTCACCCCTCCACTTT.

The CDR3 DNA follows: TGTGCCAGCAGCCAAGATTCACTTAGCAATGAGCAGTTCTTC. It codes for CASSQDSLSNEQFF. The J gene is TRBJ2-1, the V gene TRBV14; D call uncertain. Trimming stripped 0 bases from V and 6 bases from J, with 9 bases between. The CDR3 runs 14 residues. CDR1 SGHDN and CDR2 FVKESK come from the germline V gene. The variable domain in full, with the rest retrieved from reference TRBV14 and TRBJ2-1, is EAGVTQFPSHSVIEKGQTVTLRCDPISGHDNLYWYRRVMGKEIKFLLHFVKESKQDESGMPNNRFLAERTGGTYSTLKVQPAELEDSGVYFCASSQDSLSNEQFFGPGTRLTVL.